Sequencing of this T cell receptor beta chain was carried out in a study of T cell changes during pregnancy in multiple sclerosis. V was pared by 5 bases and J by 0 bases, with 11 bases between. Per germline, CDR1 SGHTA and CDR2 FQGNSA. This CDR3 comprises 15 residues. Libraries were prepared by immunoSEQ multiplex PCR; TCRdb keeps only in-frame clonotypes and omits some of them. The sample includes 60,000 to 70,000 clones, roughly nine tenths of them seen just once. This clonotype was sampled from a female donor in good health, enrolled as a control in a pregnancy study. The sequences come from peripheral blood, collected after pregnancy. V usage is TRBV7-2 and J usage is TRBJ1-5; the D gene is possibly TRBD1 (6 bases). CDR3 loop: CASSTTGYSNQPQHF. The CDR3 nucleotides read TGTGCCAGCAGCACGACAGGCTATAGCAATCAGCCCCAGCATTTT.